The rows below give T cell receptor beta chains drawn from one sample of a study of T cells after somatic rescue of genetic block. Method: immunoSEQ multiplex PCR; TCRdb's copy keeps in-frame clones and lacks some. The repertoire includes approximately 88,000 clones, about 90% of them detected once, and about 1.5% sits in the top ten. The sequenced sample consisted of peripheral blood mononuclear cells (PBMCs). The source is a woman aged 18-30 years. CDR3s include the opening cysteine and the closing phenylalanine or tryptophan. The D gene is left open where the match is weak. Expanded clones get a size class; other rows say once, few or many, or leave the size out.

j_gene: TRBJ2-5; abundance: -; d_gene: -; v_gene: TRBV28; CDR3nt: TGTGCCAGCAGTTTGGCAGCGGTACAAGAGACCCAGTACTTC; CDR3aa: CASSLAAVQETQYF
j_gene: TRBJ2-1; abundance: -; d_gene: -; v_gene: TRBV7-9; CDR3nt: TGTGCCAGCAGCTTATACTTAACTGGGCAGTTCTTC; CDR3aa: CASSLYLTGQFF
j_gene: TRBJ1-1; abundance: once; d_gene: -; v_gene: TRBV6-6; CDR3nt: TGTGCCAGCAGTTACTCGCCATACAGTGAAGCTTTCTTT; CDR3aa: CASSYSPYSEAFF
j_gene: TRBJ2-7; abundance: once; d_gene: TRBD2; v_gene: TRBV18; CDR3nt: TGTGCCAGCTCACCAGGGACTAGCGGGGAAGGAGGCTTC; CDR3aa: CASSPGTSGEGGF
j_gene: TRBJ1-5; abundance: -; d_gene: -; v_gene: TRBV7-8; CDR3nt: TGTGCCAGCAGCCCCCGGGACCTTAGCAATCAGCCCCAGCATTTT; CDR3aa: CASSPRDLSNQPQHF
j_gene: TRBJ2-2; abundance: -; d_gene: TRBD1; v_gene: TRBV7-8; CDR3nt: TGTGCCAGCAGCTCTGGACAGGAGCGCACCGGGGAGCTGTTTTTT; CDR3aa: CASSSGQERTGELFF
j_gene: TRBJ1-1; abundance: once; d_gene: -; v_gene: TRBV11-3; CDR3nt: TGTGCCAGCAGCTTAGACTTGTTGGAAGCTTTCTTT; CDR3aa: CASSLDLLEAFF
j_gene: TRBJ2-1; abundance: -; d_gene: -; v_gene: TRBV5-6; CDR3nt: TGTGCCAGCAGCTTGCGGGCAAACTACAATGAGCAGTTCTTC; CDR3aa: CASSLRANYNEQFF
j_gene: TRBJ1-2; abundance: -; d_gene: -; v_gene: TRBV5-8; CDR3nt: TGTGCCAGCAGCTTGTTCAGGGACTATGGCTACACCTTC; CDR3aa: CASSLFRDYGYTF
j_gene: TRBJ2-6; abundance: -; d_gene: -; v_gene: TRBV7-8; CDR3nt: TGTGCCAGCAGCCTAGTACGGAGCACTGGGGCCAACGTCCTGACTTTC; CDR3aa: CASSLVRSTGANVLTF
j_gene: TRBJ1-3; abundance: -; d_gene: -; v_gene: TRBV20-1; CDR3nt: TGCAGTGCCCCTTTGGCGGCCACCATATATTTT; CDR3aa: CSAPLAATIYF
j_gene: TRBJ1-4; abundance: -; d_gene: -; v_gene: TRBV28; CDR3nt: TGTGCCAGCAGTTTCGGCCTCTCAGCAACTAATGAAAAACTGTTTTTT; CDR3aa: CASSFGLSATNEKLFF
j_gene: TRBJ2-7; abundance: -; d_gene: -; v_gene: TRBV5-1; CDR3nt: TGCGCCAGCAGCTTGGTGGCGTCCTCCTCCTACGAGCAGTACTTC; CDR3aa: CASSLVASSSYEQYF
j_gene: TRBJ2-1; abundance: -; d_gene: TRBD2; v_gene: TRBV11-2; CDR3nt: TGTGCCAGCAGCCACCATAGAGGGACTAGTCTTTATGAGCAGTTCTTC; CDR3aa: CASSHHRGTSLYEQFF
j_gene: TRBJ2-3; abundance: -; d_gene: -; v_gene: TRBV7-8; CDR3nt: TGTGCCAGCAGCTCTCACACAGATACGCAGTATTTT; CDR3aa: CASSSHTDTQYF
j_gene: TRBJ1-4; abundance: -; d_gene: -; v_gene: TRBV30; CDR3nt: TGTGCCTGGAGTTCGGATGAAAAACTGTTTTTT; CDR3aa: CAWSSDEKLFF
j_gene: TRBJ1-5; abundance: -; d_gene: -; v_gene: TRBV10-1; CDR3nt: TGCGCCAGCAGTGATGGGCAAAATCAGCCCCAGCATTTT; CDR3aa: CASSDGQNQPQHF
j_gene: TRBJ1-1; abundance: once; d_gene: -; v_gene: TRBV28; CDR3nt: TGTGCCATTACCGCGACCCCGAACACTGAAGCTTTCTTT; CDR3aa: CAITATPNTEAFF
j_gene: TRBJ2-7; abundance: -; d_gene: -; v_gene: TRBV11-2; CDR3nt: TGTGCCAGCGTCCTCTTTGGCCCCTACGAGCAGTACTTC; CDR3aa: CASVLFGPYEQYF
j_gene: TRBJ1-2; abundance: -; d_gene: TRBD1; v_gene: TRBV11-2; CDR3nt: TGTGCCAGCAGAAAATACGAGATGACAGGGGGCTACTATGGCTACACCTTC; CDR3aa: CASRKYEMTGGYYGYTF
j_gene: TRBJ2-7; abundance: -; d_gene: -; v_gene: TRBV9; CDR3nt: TGTGCCAGCAGCGTAGTTCCTAGTTCCGACGAGCAGTACTTC; CDR3aa: CASSVVPSSDEQYF
j_gene: TRBJ1-2; abundance: -; d_gene: TRBD1; v_gene: TRBV6-5; CDR3nt: TGTGCCAGCAGTTACCAGGGGGCGGGTGGCTACACCTTC; CDR3aa: CASSYQGAGGYTF
j_gene: TRBJ2-3; abundance: -; d_gene: -; v_gene: TRBV5-1; CDR3nt: TGCGCCAGCAAGCTTGATGGAGCCACAGATACGCAGTATTTT; CDR3aa: CASKLDGATDTQYF
j_gene: TRBJ2-7; abundance: -; d_gene: -; v_gene: TRBV5-6; CDR3nt: TGTGCCAGCAGCCCAAACAGGGTCCACGAGCAGTACTTC; CDR3aa: CASSPNRVHEQYF
j_gene: TRBJ1-4; abundance: -; d_gene: TRBD1; v_gene: TRBV7-9; CDR3nt: TGTGCCAGCAGCCGACAGAGACAGGGGAGGGGAACTAATGAAAAACTGTTTTTT; CDR3aa: CASSRQRQGRGTNEKLFF
j_gene: TRBJ1-2; abundance: -; d_gene: TRBD1; v_gene: TRBV27; CDR3nt: TGTGCCAGCAGCGCAGGGGGCGACTATGGCTACACCTTC; CDR3aa: CASSAGGDYGYTF
j_gene: TRBJ1-3; abundance: -; d_gene: TRBD1; v_gene: TRBV15; CDR3nt: TGTGCCACCAGCAGAGGATTAACAGGGGACTACGGAAACACCATATATTTT; CDR3aa: CATSRGLTGDYGNTIYF
j_gene: TRBJ1-2; abundance: once; d_gene: TRBD1; v_gene: TRBV27; CDR3nt: TGTGCCAGCAGTTTGACAGGGGGCTATGGCTACACCTTC; CDR3aa: CASSLTGGYGYTF
j_gene: TRBJ1-2; abundance: -; d_gene: TRBD1; v_gene: TRBV15; CDR3nt: TGTGCCACCAGCACCGAGGACAGGGTGGAAGGCTACACCTTC; CDR3aa: CATSTEDRVEGYTF